The sequence of this T cell receptor (beta chain) was determined in a study of cytomegalovirus exposure and HLA in healthy donors. Study at large: An analysis done earlier identified about 100 million unique TCR beta sequences from 150 million to 200 million T cells. Study outcomes and limitations: Later analysis found that TCR beta chains associated with HLA were more clonally expanded than other, equally common chains.

PCR involved 60 Vbeta and 13 Jbeta primers. Measured with immunoSEQ multiplex PCR; TCRdb has only the in-frame clones, and not every one. The repertoire holds over 200,000 clones, with 70% to 85% as singletons. This clone was counted only a few times. Antigen specificity is unknown. The germline gives CDR1 LNHDA, CDR2 SQIVND (reference sequence). With V trimmed by 6 bases and J by 7 bases, 6 bases remained unmatched. The CDR3 consists of 14 residues. The sequencing sample was made of PBMCs. The rearrangement links TRBV19 to TRBJ1-4; 9 positions match TRBD1. This TCR derives from a male donor in good health and CMV-seronegative. Here the CDR3 reads CASRGQGDFEKLFF. The CDR3, as DNA: TGTGCCAGTAGGGGACAGGGAGACTTTGAAAAACTGTTTTTT.